This is a list of T cell receptor beta chains from one sample in a study of blood T cell repertoires in COVID-19. TCRdb keeps only in-frame clones here, not all; method: immunoSEQ multiplex PCR. The sample records about 250,000 clones, roughly 89% being singletons. The sequencing sample was made of PBMCs or T cells enriched from blood (not recorded which). The receptors were gathered from a woman in her thirties with acute COVID-19. The CDR3 runs from the conserved cysteine through the conserved F or W.

j_call v_call cdr3_aa
TRBJ1-1 TRBV30 CAWRDRGRFNEAFF
TRBJ1-2 TRBV12-3/TRBV12-4 CASSKQGLDGYTF
TRBJ2-7 TRBV5-4 CASSLAGEQYF
TRBJ1-6 TRBV5-1 CASSLGGWYNSPLHF
TRBJ2-1 TRBV19 CASSLNHGLAGRYNEQFF
TRBJ2-7 TRBV28 CASSLSGEQYF
TRBJ1-5 TRBV19 CASSRTGGMTFPYYSNQPQHF
TRBJ2-6 TRBV19 CASNRGSGANVLTF
TRBJ2-1 TRBV19 CASSIDPRGGAGSYNEQFF
TRBJ1-1 TRBV19 CASSIPIPIPGQGARVNTEAFF
TRBJ2-7 TRBV7-8 CASSIWDRLFSYEQYF
TRBJ2-7 TRBV7-2 CASSFPAASYEQYF
TRBJ1-2 TRBV5-8 CASSSDGERGYTF
TRBJ1-1 TRBV5-4 CASREELAEAFF
TRBJ1-2 TRBV30 CAWRGQGLRFYGYTF
TRBJ1-1 TRBV10-3 CAISGGFNLNTEAFF
TRBJ2-5 TRBV9 CASSVAGQVETQYF
TRBJ1-1 TRBV5-1 CASSLGQGVSEAFF
TRBJ1-2 TRBV6-2/TRBV6-3 CASSYPTGSTF
TRBJ2-7 TRBV3-1/TRBV3-2 CASSRSLLGGSEEQYF
TRBJ2-2 TRBV7-9 CASSLAGGAGELFF
TRBJ2-1 TRBV14 CASSHTLAGSYNEQFF
TRBJ2-3 TRBV9 CASSVEGTSGGADTQYF
TRBJ1-1 TRBV10-3 CATSLNTEAFF
TRBJ2-5 TRBV7-9 CASSSRGWRETQYF
TRBJ2-7 TRBV11-2 CASSLIGDEQYF
TRBJ1-1 TRBV6-5 CAITDTAEAFF
TRBJ1-5 TRBV2 CASSRTGGDWQPQHF
TRBJ1-3 TRBV19 CACASSSGNTIYF
TRBJ1-2 TRBV7-9 CASSPQGQGGDGYTF
TRBJ2-7 TRBV5-1 CASSLEGGDLYEQYF
TRBJ2-3 TRBV7-6 CASSPKSDRGIRDTQYF
TRBJ1-1 TRBV1 CTSSHRRTGKRGAFF
TRBJ1-6 TRBV19 CASSIGESPLYNSPLHF
TRBJ1-3 TRBV12-5 CASAQGTGNTIYF
TRBJ2-1 TRBV19 CASTTLGAGGHYNEQFF
TRBJ1-2 TRBV5-1 CASSPTGFGGYTF
TRBJ1-1 TRBV10-2 CASSEGGRQAFF
TRBJ1-2 TRBV4-2 CASSQETGAYNYGYTF
TRBJ2-5 TRBV7-9 CASSLGADSLKTQYF
TRBJ2-1 TRBV5-6 CASSRDRGNEQFF
TRBJ1-4 TRBV5-4 CASSLGQVTTNEKLFF
TRBJ2-2 TRBV6-5 CASSHRGKNTGELFF
TRBJ2-5 TRBV7-2 CASSYTTAQETQYF
TRBJ1-1 TRBV15 CATSSHTFYRNTEAFF
TRBJ2-1 TRBV4-3 CASKRTSGSSYNEQFF
TRBJ1-4 TRBV18 CASSGQGNEKLFF
TRBJ1-5 TRBV12-5 CASGSGTIQPQHF
TRBJ1-1 TRBV12-3/TRBV12-4 CASSRRGITEAFF
TRBJ1-1 TRBV4-1 CASSWLVMNTEAFF
TRBJ1-1 TRBV12-5 CASGLVMRTGKTVGTEAFF
TRBJ2-3 TRBV3-1/TRBV3-2 CASSQADPSGGRDTQYF